The clone carrying this TCR beta chain was recorded at least ten times. The target antigen is unknown. The sample's time point: patch test 1, 2 weeks after DPC sensitization. The treatment was: therapeutic diphenylcyclopropenone sensitization with weekly scalp DPC. Unfractionated whole blood served as the source for total RNA extraction. In every case, blood was obtained before the patch test was applied. This sample is part of a study of human T cells and chemical hapten exposure. Study as a whole: Small pooled library volume differences chiefly drove per-sample TCR yield variation.

Via MiXCR, TCRdb re-called the RACE reads, giving one row per CDR3 protein. This table has fewer than 45,000 distinct CDR3 sequences, over 3.5% appearing once. There are 15 residues in the CDR3. In germline, CDR1 is SGHTS, CDR2 YDEGEE. V lost 4 bases to trimming and J lost 2 bases, with 16 bases between them. Regarding the study as a whole: There was a positive correlation between PT1 expanded TCR counts and patch test score. The donors suffered from alopecia, so their immune response may not match that of healthy people.

Source: whole blood, taken in connection with sensitization to the hapten diphenylcyclopropenone (DPC). The receptor's source is a man aged 50-59 years with alopecia areata. Some clones in this sample may be carry-over from other donors' samples. This chain connects TRBV5-8 to TRBJ2-7; TRBD2 is a possible D gene (6 bases). The CDR3 region is CASSLRGKPAYEQYF. The CDR3 region has the DNA TGTGCCAGCAGCCTGCGGGGAAAGCCTGCCTACGAGCAGTACTTC.